The 25 T cell receptor beta chains below all came from one sample that was sequenced in a study of T cells expressing NK-cell markers. TCRdb derives one entry per CDR3 protein from the 5' RACE reads, leaving out DNA. This sample's clone table lists fewer than 300,000 distinct CDR3 sequences. The specimen was blood T cells: a sorted CD56 or NKG2C T cell subset, CD4+ or CD8+ T cells, or bulk PBMC T cells (not recorded which). The receptor set was obtained from a woman between 18 and 75 years old in good health.

The chain carries TRBV7-2 and TRBJ2-3; TCRdb's assignment of TRBD2 cannot be checked, as there is no DNA. The germline V gene has CDR1 SGHTA and CDR2 FQGNSA. The CDR3 contains 14 residues. The CDR3 loop reads CASSRLERADTQYF.

This chain joins TRBV15 and TRBJ2-1; TCRdb's assignment of TRBD2 cannot be checked, as there is no DNA. This CDR3 is 16 amino acids long. Per germline, CDR1 LNHNV and CDR2 YYDKDF (reference sequence). The CDR3 loop reads CATSIRTSGANNEQFF.

The J gene is TRBJ1-1, the V gene TRBV6-5; TCRdb selects TRBD1, and the lack of DNA leaves this call unchecked. This CDR3 has 15 residues. Germline CDR1 MNHEY, CDR2 SVGAGI. CDR3 region: CASSYTGQGTTEAFF.

The chain employs TRBV20-1 and TRBJ1-6; TCRdb names TRBD1, which stays unverified in the absence of DNA. CDR1 and CDR2 (germline): DFQATT, SNEGSKA (reference sequence). The CDR3 extends over 16 amino acids. Here the CDR3 reads CSARDPGTGWSSPLHF.

V gene TRBV6-6 combines with J gene TRBJ2-3; TCRdb's D call of TRBD1 is untestable without DNA. Germline V gives CDR1 MNHNY, CDR2 SVGAGI (reference sequence). This CDR3 contains 13 residues. CDR3 amino acids: CASRGQSTDTQYF.

V usage is TRBV11-2 and J usage is TRBJ2-7; TCRdb proposes TRBD1, but this gene call is untestable without DNA. CDR1 and CDR2 (germline): SGHAT, FQNNGV. The CDR3 sequence is 15 residues long. CDR3 in amino acids: CASSFRETVTYEQYF.

The chain couples TRBV6-1 to TRBJ2-1; TCRdb's assignment of TRBD1 cannot be checked, as there is no DNA. Germline values: CDR1 MNHNS, CDR2 SASEGT. The length of the CDR3 is 14 residues. The CDR3 loop is CASSRGQGYNEQFF.

This sequence joins TRBV11-2 and TRBJ2-5; TCRdb's assignment of TRBD1 cannot be checked, as there is no DNA. The germline V gene encodes CDR1 SGHAT and CDR2 FQNNGV. The CDR3 loop spans 15 amino acids. Here the CDR3 reads CASSTQGGGGETQYF.

The chain has TRBV20-1 and TRBJ1-5; absent DNA, TCRdb's TRBD1 call cannot be checked. From germline, CDR1 is DFQATT and CDR2 SNEGSKA (reference sequence). The CDR3 has 13 residues. CDR3 sequence reads: CSAIRQGGQPQHF.

This sequence joins TRBV5-1 and TRBJ2-2. The CDR3 runs 12 residues. Germline-derived CDR1 and CDR2 are SGHRS and YFSETQ. The CDR3 loop is CASSVDTGELFF. Variable domain in full (rest from reference TRBV5-1 and TRBJ2-2): KAGVTQTPRYLIKTRGQQVTLSCSPISGHRSVSWYQQTPGQGLQFLFEYFSETQRNKGNFPGRFSGRQFSNSRSEMNVSTLELGDSALYLCASSVDTGELFFGEGSRLTVL.

V and J are TRBV29-1 and TRBJ1-2; TCRdb returns TRBD1, unconfirmable since there is no DNA. CDR3 length: 13 amino acids. Per germline, CDR1 SQVTM and CDR2 ANQGSEA. Here the CDR3 reads CSAVAGGYYGYTF.

J is TRBJ2-1 and V is TRBV7-3; TCRdb designates TRBD1, a call that cannot be tested without DNA. The CDR3 totals 13 residues. CDR1 and CDR2 (germline): SGHTA, FQGTGA. This chain's CDR3 is CASSQGDRENQFF.

The J gene is TRBJ1-1, the V gene TRBV12-3 or TRBV12-4; TCRdb calls TRBD1, which cannot be checked without DNA. The CDR3 spans 15 residues. The CDR3 reads CASSLRGIMNTEAFF.

This chain joins TRBV7-2 and TRBJ1-5; TCRdb proposes TRBD1, but this gene call is untestable without DNA. The CDR3 covers 12 residues. Looked up from germline, CDR1 is SGHTA and CDR2 is FQGNSA. The CDR3 is CASSPYGDPQHF.

The chain links TRBV7-3 to TRBJ2-3; the TRBD1 assignment by TCRdb is unverifiable without DNA. The V gene's germline CDR1 is SGHTA and CDR2 FQGTGA. CDR3 length: 17 residues. CDR3 sequence reads: CASSLLIGDRTTDTQYF.

V usage is TRBV5-1 and J usage is TRBJ1-4. CDR3 length equals 12 residues. Germline V gene lookup returns CDR1 SGHRS and CDR2 YFSETQ. CDR3 sequence: CASSQDLEKLFF.

The V gene is TRBV7-9, the J gene TRBJ2-5; there is no DNA to check the TCRdb D call of TRBD2. Germline assignment: CDR1 SEHNR and CDR2 FQNEAQ (reference sequence). The CDR3 length is 15 residues. The chain's CDR3 is CASSLPRGDQETQYF.

This rearrangement joins TRBV7-2 to TRBJ2-2; checking the TCRdb D call of TRBD1 is not possible without DNA. Per germline, CDR1 SGHTA and CDR2 FQGNSA. This CDR3 comprises 16 residues. This CDR3 reads CASSLPRTGGTGELFF.

The genes are TRBV7-2 and TRBJ2-5; without DNA, the TCRdb call of TRBD2 cannot be checked. From germline, CDR1 is SGHTA and CDR2 FQGNSA. The CDR3 contains 13 residues. The CDR3 here is CASSPTDLSRVYF. Based on the CDR3 plus reference TRBV7-2 and TRBJ2-5, the full variable domain is GAGVSQSPSNKVTEKGKDVELRCDPISGHTALYWYRQSLGQGLEFLIYFQGNSAPDKSGLPSDRFSAERTGGSVSTLTIQRTQQEDSAVYLCASSPTDLSRVYFGPGTRLLVL.

The chain links TRBV12-3 or TRBV12-4 to TRBJ2-1; TCRdb calls TRBD1, which cannot be checked without DNA. CDR3 size: 14 residues. The CDR3 protein is CASSLTGSYNEQFF.

CDR3 protein: CSATPSDPYTGELFF. This sequence joins TRBV20-1 and TRBJ2-2; TCRdb gives TRBD1 as the D gene, but with no DNA this cannot be confirmed. Germline V gene lookup returns CDR1 DFQATT and CDR2 SNEGSKA (reference sequence). There are 15 residues in the CDR3.

The chain has TRBV20-1 and TRBJ1-1. The CDR3 has 14 amino acids. Germline V CDR1 and CDR2: DFQATT, SNEGSKA (reference sequence). This CDR3 reads CSARDQRWNTEAFF.

This CDR3 reads CASSGTSVGTDTQYF. The chain employs TRBV18 and TRBJ2-3; checking the TCRdb D call of TRBD2 is not possible without DNA. Germline values: CDR1 KGHSH, CDR2 LQKENI. The CDR3 is made up of 15 amino acids.

The chain uses TRBV3-1 and TRBJ1-1. There are 11 residues in the CDR3. CDR1 is LGHDT, CDR2 YNNKEL, per germline (reference sequence). CDR3: CASSQVGEAFF. The entire variable domain, with the rest obtained from reference TRBV3-1 and TRBJ1-1, is as follows: DTAVSQTPKYLVTQMGNDKSIKCEQNLGHDTMYWYKQDSKKFLKIMFSYNNKELIINETVPNRFSPKSPDKAHLNLHINSLELGDSAVYFCASSQVGEAFFGQGTRLTVV.

J is TRBJ2-1 and V is TRBV20-1. The germline V gene has CDR1 DFQATT and CDR2 SNEGSKA (reference sequence). This CDR3 is 11 amino acids long. The CDR3 sequence: CSTPQMNEQFF.